This TCR beta chain was captured by sequencing in a study of cytomegalovirus exposure and HLA in healthy donors. A remark on this clone: What it binds is unknown.

The CDR3 runs to 14 residues. With 4 bases removed from V and 2 bases from J, the gap between germline ends came to 14 bases. CDR1 and CDR2 from the germline V gene are SQVTM and ANQGSEA. PCR used 60 Vbeta primers and 13 Jbeta primers. The data were produced by immunoSEQ multiplex PCR, yet TCRdb's version contains in-frame clones alone and is incomplete. The table has approximately 120,000 clones, roughly 78% seen once; the top ten hold 7.5% to 9.5%. Study-level findings and limits: Association with HLA alleles at 0.05 false discovery rate was found for around 15,000 TCR beta sequences in a later analysis.

The sequence derives from a man younger than 40 in good health and CMV-seropositive. Sequenced: PBMCs. This sequence joins TRBV29-1 and TRBJ1-1; weak D call: TRBD1 (6 bases). CDR3 residues: CSVVLQGINTEAFF. The CDR3 bases are TGCAGCGTTGTCCTCCAGGGGATAAACACTGAAGCTTTCTTT.